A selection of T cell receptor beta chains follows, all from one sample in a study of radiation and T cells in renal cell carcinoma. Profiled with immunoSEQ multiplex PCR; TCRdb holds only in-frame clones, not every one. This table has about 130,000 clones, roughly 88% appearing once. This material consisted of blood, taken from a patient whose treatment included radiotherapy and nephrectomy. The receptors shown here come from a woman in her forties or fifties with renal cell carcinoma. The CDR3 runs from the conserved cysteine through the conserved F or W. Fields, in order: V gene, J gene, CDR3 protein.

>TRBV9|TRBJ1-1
CASSVAEGTTEAFF
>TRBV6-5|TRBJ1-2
CASSRQGDYGYTF
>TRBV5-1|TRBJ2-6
CASSLGGPAGANVLTF
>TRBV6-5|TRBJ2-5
CASSYSRGIETQYF
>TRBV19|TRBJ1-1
CASSSEGARGDAEAFF
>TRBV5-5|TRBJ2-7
CASSLRTPHYEQYF
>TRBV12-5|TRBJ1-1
CASGLVLEGMNTEAFF
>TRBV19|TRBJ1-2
CASSNFPGPPYGYTF
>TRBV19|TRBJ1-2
CASSSGQGWSGYTF
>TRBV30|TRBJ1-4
CAWTPRVSEKLFF
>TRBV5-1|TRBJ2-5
CASSPIALQGETQYF
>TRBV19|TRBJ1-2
CASSIPGTEPNYGYTF
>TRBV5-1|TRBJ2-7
CASSILAGGGYEQYF
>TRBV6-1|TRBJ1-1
CASNTGQPQAFF
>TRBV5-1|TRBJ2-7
CASSLGEATYEQYF
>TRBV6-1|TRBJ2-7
CASSGTGGFYEQYF
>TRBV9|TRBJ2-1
CASSVGSGGALNEQFF
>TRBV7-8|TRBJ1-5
CASSLGQGLRMHF
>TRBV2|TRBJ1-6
CASSPGTGRNSPLHF
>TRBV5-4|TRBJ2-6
CASSLAGESGANVLTF
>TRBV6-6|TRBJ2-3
CASTFPEGIHTQYF
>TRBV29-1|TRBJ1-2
CSVDEGGGAEGYTF